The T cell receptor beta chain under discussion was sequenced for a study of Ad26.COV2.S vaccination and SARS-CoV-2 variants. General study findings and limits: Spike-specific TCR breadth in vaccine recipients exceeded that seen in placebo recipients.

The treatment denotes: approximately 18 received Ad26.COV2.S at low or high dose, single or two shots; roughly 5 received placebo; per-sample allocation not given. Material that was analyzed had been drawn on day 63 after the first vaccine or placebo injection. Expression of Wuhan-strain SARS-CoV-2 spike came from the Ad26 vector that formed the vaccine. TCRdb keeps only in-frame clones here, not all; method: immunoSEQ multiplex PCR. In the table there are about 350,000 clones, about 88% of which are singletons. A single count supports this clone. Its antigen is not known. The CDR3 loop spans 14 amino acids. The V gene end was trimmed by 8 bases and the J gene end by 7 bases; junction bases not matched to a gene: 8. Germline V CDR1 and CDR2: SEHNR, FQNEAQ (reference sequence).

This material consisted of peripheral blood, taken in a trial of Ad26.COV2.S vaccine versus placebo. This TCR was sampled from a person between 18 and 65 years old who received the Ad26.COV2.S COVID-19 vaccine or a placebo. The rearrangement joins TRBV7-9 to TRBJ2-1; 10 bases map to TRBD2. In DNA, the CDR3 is TGTGCCAGCGAGACCGGGACTAGCGAGAATGAGCAGTTCTTC. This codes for CASETGTSENEQFF.